This T cell receptor beta chain was retrieved from a study of control samples from healthy donors and cancer patients. This table comes from immunoSEQ multiplex PCR, and its TCRdb copy is limited to in-frame clones, with some not included. This table holds 170,000 or so clones, approximately 93% found once. V was shortened by 6 bases and J by 10 bases, with 11 bases between the two germline ends. The CDR3 has 11 residues. From germline, CDR1 is SGHDN and CDR2 FVKESK. This clone was detected once. The receptor was derived from a woman in her thirties or forties in good health. The chain employs TRBV14 and TRBJ2-3; maybe TRBD2 (6 bases). The sequenced sample consisted of blood. The CDR3 nucleotides are TGTGCCAGCAGTCGGGGGAACGCGCAGTATTTT. It encodes CASSRGNAQYF. The full variable domain, rest sourced from reference TRBV14 and TRBJ2-3, is EAGVTQFPSHSVIEKGQTVTLRCDPISGHDNLYWYRRVMGKEIKFLLHFVKESKQDESGMPNNRFLAERTGGTYSTLKVQPAELEDSGVYFCASSRGNAQYFGPGTRLTVL.